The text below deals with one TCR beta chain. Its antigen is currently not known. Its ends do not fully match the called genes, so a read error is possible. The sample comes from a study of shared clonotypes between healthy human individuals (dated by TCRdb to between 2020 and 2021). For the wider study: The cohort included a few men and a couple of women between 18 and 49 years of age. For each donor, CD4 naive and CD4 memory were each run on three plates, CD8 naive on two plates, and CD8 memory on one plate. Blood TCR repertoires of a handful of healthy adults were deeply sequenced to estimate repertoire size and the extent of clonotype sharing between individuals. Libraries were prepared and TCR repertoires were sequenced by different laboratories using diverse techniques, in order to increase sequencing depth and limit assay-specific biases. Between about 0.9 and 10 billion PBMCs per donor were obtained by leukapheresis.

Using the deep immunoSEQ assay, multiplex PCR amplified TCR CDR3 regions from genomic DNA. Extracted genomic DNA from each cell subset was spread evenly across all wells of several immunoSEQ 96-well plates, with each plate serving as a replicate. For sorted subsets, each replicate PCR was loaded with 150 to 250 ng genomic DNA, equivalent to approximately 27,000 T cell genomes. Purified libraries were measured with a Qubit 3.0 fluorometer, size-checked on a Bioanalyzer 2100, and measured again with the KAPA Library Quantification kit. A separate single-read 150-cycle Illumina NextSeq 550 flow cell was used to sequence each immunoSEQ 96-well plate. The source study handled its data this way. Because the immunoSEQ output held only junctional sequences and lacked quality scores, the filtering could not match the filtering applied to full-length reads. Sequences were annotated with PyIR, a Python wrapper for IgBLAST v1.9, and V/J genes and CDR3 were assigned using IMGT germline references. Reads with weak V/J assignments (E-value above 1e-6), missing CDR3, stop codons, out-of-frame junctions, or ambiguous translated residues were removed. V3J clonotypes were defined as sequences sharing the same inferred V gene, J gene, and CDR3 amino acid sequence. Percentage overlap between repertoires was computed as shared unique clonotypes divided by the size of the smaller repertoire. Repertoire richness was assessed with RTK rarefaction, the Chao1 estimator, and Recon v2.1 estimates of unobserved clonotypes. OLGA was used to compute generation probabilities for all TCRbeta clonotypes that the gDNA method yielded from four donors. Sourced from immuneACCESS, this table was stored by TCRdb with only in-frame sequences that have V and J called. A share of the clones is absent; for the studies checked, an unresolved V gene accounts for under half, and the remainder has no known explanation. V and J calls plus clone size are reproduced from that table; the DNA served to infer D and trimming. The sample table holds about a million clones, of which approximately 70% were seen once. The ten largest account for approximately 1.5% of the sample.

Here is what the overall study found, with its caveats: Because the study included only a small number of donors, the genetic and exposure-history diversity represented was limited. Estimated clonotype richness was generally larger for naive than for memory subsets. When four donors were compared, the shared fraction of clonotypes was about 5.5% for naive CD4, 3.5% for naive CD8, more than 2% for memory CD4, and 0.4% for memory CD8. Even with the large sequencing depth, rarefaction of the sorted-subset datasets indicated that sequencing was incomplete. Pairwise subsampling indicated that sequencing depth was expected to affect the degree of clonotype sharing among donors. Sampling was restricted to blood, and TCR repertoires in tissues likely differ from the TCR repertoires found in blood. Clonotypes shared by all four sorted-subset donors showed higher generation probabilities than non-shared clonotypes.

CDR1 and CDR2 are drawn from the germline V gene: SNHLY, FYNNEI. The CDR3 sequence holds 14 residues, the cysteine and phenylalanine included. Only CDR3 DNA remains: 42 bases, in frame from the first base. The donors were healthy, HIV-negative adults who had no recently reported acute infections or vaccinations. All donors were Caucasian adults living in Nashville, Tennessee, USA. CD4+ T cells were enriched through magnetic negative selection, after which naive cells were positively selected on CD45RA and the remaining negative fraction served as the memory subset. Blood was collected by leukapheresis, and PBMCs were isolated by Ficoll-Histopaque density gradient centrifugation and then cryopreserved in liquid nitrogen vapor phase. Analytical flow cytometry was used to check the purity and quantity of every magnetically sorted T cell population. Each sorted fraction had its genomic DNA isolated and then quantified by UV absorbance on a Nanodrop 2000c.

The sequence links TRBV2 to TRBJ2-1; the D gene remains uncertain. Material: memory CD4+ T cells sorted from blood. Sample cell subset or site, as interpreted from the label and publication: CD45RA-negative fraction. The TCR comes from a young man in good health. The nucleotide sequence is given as TGTGCCAGCACTGAACGGATGAGTTACAATGAGCAGTTCTTC. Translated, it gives CASTERMSYNEQFF.